This T cell receptor (beta chain) was captured by sequencing in a study of CD8 T cells in ankylosing spondylitis (dated by TCRdb to 2017 to 2019). Regarding the complete study: T cell receptor beta repertoires were profiled in healthy donors and ankylosing spondylitis patients so that disease-linked TCR variants could be found. Peripheral blood was sampled, and synovial fluid was also collected from ankylosing spondylitis patients. The whole study cohort included 90 to 120 healthy donors and under 30 ankylosing spondylitis patients.

This clonotype was seen at least ten times. There is no known antigen for this receptor. Base qualities are missing; no much larger clone stands one base away. The data were produced on an Illumina HiSeq 2500. TCR beta libraries were prepared by quantitative 5'-RACE with molecular barcodes. On the study's bioinformatics: Disease-linked TCR variants were identified with a new computational method built on a probabilistic model of VDJ rearrangement. TCRdb's own reprocessing of the public reads used fastp at Q25 and MiXCR and kept productive beta chains. Rows are combined by CDR3 protein, so each entry shows the most common genes and DNA. The V and J calls, along with clone size, are taken from TCRdb and not from the paper's own processing. The sample table lists around 230,000 distinct CDR3 sequences, 8% to 9% of them with a count of one. Together, the top ten hold around 5.1% of the sample. From the cysteine through the phenylalanine, the CDR3 covers 12 amino acids. The entry retains the CDR3 DNA only, 36 bases that are in frame from base 1. The germline V gene (reference sequence) specifies DFQATT as CDR1 and SNEGSKA as CDR2. V is pared back by 3 bases and J by 4 bases, with 7 bases lying between the germline termini.

Broad study findings and their caveats: Some motif variants were previously reported in synovial fluid and blood of reactive arthritis patients, suggesting common disease-initiation mechanisms. The disease-linked clones had a CD8+ phenotype and were found at relatively low frequencies in peripheral blood. Blood from ankylosing spondylitis patients appeared to be characterized by a TCR beta motif made up of under 10 highly homologous amino acid variants. The disease-linked clones were reported as significantly enriched in matched synovial fluid samples from ankylosing spondylitis patients.

The rearrangement joined TRBV20-1 to TRBJ1-5; TRBD1 is a possible D gene, resting on 5 matching bases. This TCR came from a female donor with ankylosing spondylitis or in good health (not recorded which). The sample taken for sequencing was blood, either unsorted or a sorted T cell fraction (not recorded which). The DNA sequence follows: TGCAGTGCTAGGGGGCCTAATCAGCCCCAGCATTTT. It translates as CSARGPNQPQHF.